The 4 T cell receptor beta chains below were found in one sample sequenced in a study of cytotoxic CD8 clonotypes in ibrutinib-treated CLL. Assay used: immunoSEQ multiplex PCR; TCRdb lists only in-frame clones, some missing. The table includes around 130,000 clones, 80% to 90% detected once. The sequenced sample was PBMCs, obtained after 24 months of ibrutinib treatment. These receptors all stem from a human donor with chronic lymphocytic leukemia.

The chain carries TRBV5-1 and TRBJ2-7; possible D gene TRBD1, 5 bases. Trimming pared 0 bases from V and 7 bases from J, leaving 20 bases between. CDR3 size: 16 residues. The germline V gene has CDR1 SGHRS and CDR2 YFSETQ. CDR3 DNA: TGCGCCAGCAGCTTGGGCCTTGTAACAGGCCACAGGGAGCAGTACTTC. It translates to CASSLGLVTGHREQYF.

The chain has TRBV2 and TRBJ2-1, with D perhaps matching TRBD1 (5 bases). This CDR3 has 15 residues. Trimming took 3 bases from V and 1 from J, leaving 10 bases between them. Germline V gives CDR1 SNHLY, CDR2 FYNNEI. The chain's CDR3 is CASSDVGVSYNEQFF. The DNA of the CDR3 is TGTGCCAGCAGTGATGTAGGGGTTTCCTACAATGAGCAGTTCTTC.

V usage is TRBV4-1 and J usage is TRBJ1-5; possibly TRBD1 for D (5 bases). Germline CDR1 reads MGHRA; CDR2 reads YSYEKL. This CDR3 comprises 20 residues. Trimming left V 4 bases short and J 2 bases short, with 27 bases between. The CDR3 DNA sequence: TGCGCCAGCAGCCCCCAACAAAATACCGGGGCATCTATAGGCAATCAGCCCCAGCATTTT. This translates into CASSPQQNTGASIGNQPQHF.

The chain uses TRBV5-8 and TRBJ1-2; 8 nucleotides line up with TRBD1. With 1 base clipped from V and 5 bases from J, the junction kept 7 bases outside the gene matches. Germline values: CDR1 SGHTS, CDR2 YDEGEE. The CDR3 is made up of 15 amino acids. CDR3 nucleotide sequence: TGTGCCAGCAGCTTGACAGGGGGTGATTGGTATGGCTACACCTTC. Translation: CASSLTGGDWYGYTF.